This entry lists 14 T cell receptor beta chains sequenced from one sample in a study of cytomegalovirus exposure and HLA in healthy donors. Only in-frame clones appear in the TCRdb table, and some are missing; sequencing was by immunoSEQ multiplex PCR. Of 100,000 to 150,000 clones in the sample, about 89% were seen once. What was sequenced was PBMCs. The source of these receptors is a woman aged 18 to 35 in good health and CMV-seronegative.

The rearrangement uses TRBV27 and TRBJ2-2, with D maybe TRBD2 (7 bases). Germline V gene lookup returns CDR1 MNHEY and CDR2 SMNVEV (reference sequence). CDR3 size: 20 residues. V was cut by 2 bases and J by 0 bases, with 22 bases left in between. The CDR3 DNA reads TGTGCCAGCAGTTTACACTGGGGGGGCGGGGGCGGACCGAACACCGGGGAGCTGTTTTTT. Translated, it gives CASSLHWGGGGGPNTGELFF.

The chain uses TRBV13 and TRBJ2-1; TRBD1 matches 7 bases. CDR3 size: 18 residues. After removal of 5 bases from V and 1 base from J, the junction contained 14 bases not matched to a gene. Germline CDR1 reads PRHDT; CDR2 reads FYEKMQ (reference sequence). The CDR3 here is CASSLTRYRGRSYNEQFF. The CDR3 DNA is TGTGCCAGCAGCCTTACGCGCTATAGGGGGCGATCCTACAATGAGCAGTTCTTC.

This CDR3 reads CASKLREGNEQFF. In nucleotides, the CDR3 is TGTGCCAGCAAGTTGCGGGAGGGGAATGAGCAGTTCTTC. The J gene is TRBJ2-1, the V gene TRBV6-1; 9 bases line up with TRBD2. The germline V gene encodes CDR1 MNHNS and CDR2 SASEGT. Trimming removed 7 bases from V and 7 bases from J; junction bases left unmatched: 5. The CDR3 is 13 amino acids.

CDR3 amino acids: CASSQDLRGTSGNTIYF. The CDR3 coding sequence is TGTGCCAGCAGCCAAGATCTCAGGGGCACCTCTGGAAACACCATATATTTT. The chain is built from TRBV4-2 and TRBJ1-3, with TRBD1 as a possible D gene (6 bases). Germline CDR1 and CDR2: LGHNA and YNFKEQ. The length of the CDR3 is 17 residues. Trimming took off 0 bases at V and 0 bases at J, with 12 bases between the two ends.

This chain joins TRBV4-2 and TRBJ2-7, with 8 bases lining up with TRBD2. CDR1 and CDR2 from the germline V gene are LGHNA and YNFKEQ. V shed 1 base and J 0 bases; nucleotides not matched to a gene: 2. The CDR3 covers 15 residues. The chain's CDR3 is CASSQAGTSSYEQYF. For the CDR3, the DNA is TGTGCCAGCAGCCAAGCCGGGACTAGCTCCTACGAGCAGTACTTC.

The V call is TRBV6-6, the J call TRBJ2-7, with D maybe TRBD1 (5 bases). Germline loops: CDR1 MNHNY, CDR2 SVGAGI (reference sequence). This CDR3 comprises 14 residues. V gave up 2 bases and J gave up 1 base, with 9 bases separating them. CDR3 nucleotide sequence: TGTGCCAGCAGTTACCAGGGAAAATCCTACGAGCAGTACTTC. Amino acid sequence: CASSYQGKSYEQYF.

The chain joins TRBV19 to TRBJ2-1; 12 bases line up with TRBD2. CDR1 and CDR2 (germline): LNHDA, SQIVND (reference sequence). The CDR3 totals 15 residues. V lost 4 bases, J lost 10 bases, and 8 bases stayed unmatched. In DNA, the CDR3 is TGTGCCAGTAGTAAACTAGCGGGAGGAGTTGGCGAGCAGTTCTTC. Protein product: CASSKLAGGVGEQFF. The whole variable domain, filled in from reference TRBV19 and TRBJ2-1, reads DGGITQSPKYLFRKEGQNVTLSCEQNLNHDAMYWYRQDPGQGLRLIYYSQIVNDFQKGDIAEGYSVSREKKESFPLTVTSAQKNPTAFYLCASSKLAGGVGEQFFGPGTRLTVL.

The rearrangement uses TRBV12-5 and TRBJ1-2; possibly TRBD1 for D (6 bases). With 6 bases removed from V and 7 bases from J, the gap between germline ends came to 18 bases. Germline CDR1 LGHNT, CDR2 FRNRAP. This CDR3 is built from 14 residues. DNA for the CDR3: TGTGCTAGTGGCCAGGAATACAGGGTTAGTGGCTACACCTTC. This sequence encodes CASGQEYRVSGYTF. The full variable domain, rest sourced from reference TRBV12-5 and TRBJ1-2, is DARVTQTPRHKVTEMGQEVTMRCQPILGHNTVFWYRQTMMQGLELLAYFRNRAPLDDSGMPKDRFSAEMPDATLATLKIQPSEPRDSAVYFCASGQEYRVSGYTFGSGTRLTVV.

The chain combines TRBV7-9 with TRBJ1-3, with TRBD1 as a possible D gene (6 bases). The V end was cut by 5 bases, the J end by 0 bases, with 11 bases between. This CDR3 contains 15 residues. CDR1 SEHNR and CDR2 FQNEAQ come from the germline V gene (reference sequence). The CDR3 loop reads CASSTTGSSGNTIYF. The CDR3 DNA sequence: TGTGCCAGCAGCACAACAGGGAGCTCTGGAAACACCATATATTTT.

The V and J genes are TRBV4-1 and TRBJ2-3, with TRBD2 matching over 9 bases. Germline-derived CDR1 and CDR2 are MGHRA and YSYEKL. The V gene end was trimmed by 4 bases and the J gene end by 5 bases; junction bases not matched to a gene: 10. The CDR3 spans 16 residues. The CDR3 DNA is TGCGCCAGCAGCCGAGGGGGGCTAGCGGGACGAGATACGCAGTATTTT. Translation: CASSRGGLAGRDTQYF.

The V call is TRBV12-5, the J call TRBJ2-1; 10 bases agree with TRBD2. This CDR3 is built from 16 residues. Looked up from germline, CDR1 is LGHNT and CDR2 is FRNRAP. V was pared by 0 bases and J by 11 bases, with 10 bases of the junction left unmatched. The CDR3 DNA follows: TGTGCTAGTGGTTTGGTTCTAAGCGGGAGGGTCGGTAAGCAGTTCTTC. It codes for CASGLVLSGRVGKQFF.

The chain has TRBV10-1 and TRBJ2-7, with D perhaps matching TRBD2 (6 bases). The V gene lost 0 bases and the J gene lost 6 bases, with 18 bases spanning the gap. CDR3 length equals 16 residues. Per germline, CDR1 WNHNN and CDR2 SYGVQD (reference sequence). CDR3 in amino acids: CASSESLGLTVGEQYF. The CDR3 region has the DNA TGCGCCAGCAGTGAGTCATTGGGACTGACGGTCGGCGAGCAGTACTTC.

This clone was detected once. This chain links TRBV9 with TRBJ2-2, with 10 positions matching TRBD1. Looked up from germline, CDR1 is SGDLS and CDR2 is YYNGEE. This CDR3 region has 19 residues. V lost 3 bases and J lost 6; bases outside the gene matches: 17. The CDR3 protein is CASSGGGQGEVNRPGELFF. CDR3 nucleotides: TGTGCCAGCAGCGGAGGAGGACAGGGGGAAGTCAATCGCCCCGGGGAGCTGTTTTTT.

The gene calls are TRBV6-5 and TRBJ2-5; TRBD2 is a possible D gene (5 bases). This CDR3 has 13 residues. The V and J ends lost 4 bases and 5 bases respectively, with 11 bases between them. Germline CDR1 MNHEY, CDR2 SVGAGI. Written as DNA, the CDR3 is TGTGCCAGCAGTTTCCAGCGAGGGGAGACCCAGTACTTC. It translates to CASSFQRGETQYF.